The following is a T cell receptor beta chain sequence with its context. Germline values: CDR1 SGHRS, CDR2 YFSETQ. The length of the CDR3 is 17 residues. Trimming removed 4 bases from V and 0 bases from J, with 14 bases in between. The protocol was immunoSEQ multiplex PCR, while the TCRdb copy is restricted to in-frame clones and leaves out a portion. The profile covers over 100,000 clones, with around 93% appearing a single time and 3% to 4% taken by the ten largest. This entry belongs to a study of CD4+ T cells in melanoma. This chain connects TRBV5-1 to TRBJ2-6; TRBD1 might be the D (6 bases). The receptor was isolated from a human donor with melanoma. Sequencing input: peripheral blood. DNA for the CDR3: TGCGCCAGCAGCATTCAGGGGCAAAGCTCTGGGGCCAACGTCCTGACTTTC. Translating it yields CASSIQGQSSGANVLTF.